The 10 T cell receptor beta chains below come from one sample, sequenced in a study of cytomegalovirus exposure and HLA in healthy donors. A multiplex PCR was run with 60 Vbeta primers and 13 Jbeta primers. The assay was immunoSEQ multiplex PCR, and TCRdb's table has in-frame clones only and misses some. The profile shows some 130,000 clones, over 75% of them singletons. The sample was PBMCs. Source of these receptors: a boy aged 10-17 years in good health and CMV-seronegative.

The chain has TRBV7-3 and TRBJ2-7, with 9 bases aligning to TRBD1. The germline V gene has CDR1 SGHTA and CDR2 FQGTGA. After removal of 6 bases from V and 7 bases from J, the junction contained 13 bases not matched to a gene. The length of the CDR3 is 15 residues. The CDR3 DNA sequence: TGTGCCAGCAGATTCAACGGGACAGGGACGGGTGAGCAGTACTTC. Translating it yields CASRFNGTGTGEQYF. The full variable domain, completed using reference TRBV7-3 and TRBJ2-7, is GAGVSQTPSNKVTEKGKYVELRCDPISGHTALYWYRQSLGQGPEFLIYFQGTGAADDSGLPNDRFFAVRPEGSVSTLKIQRTERGDSAVYLCASRFNGTGTGEQYFGPGTRLTVT.

The CDR3 nucleotides are TGTGCCAGCAGCGAACAGGGGGTAGATAATTCACCCCTCCACTTT. Encoded protein: CASSEQGVDNSPLHF. The rearrangement uses TRBV9 and TRBJ1-6, with 8 bases that match TRBD1. V was pared by 3 bases and J by 5 bases, with 4 bases of the junction left unmatched. This CDR3 is 15 amino acids long. Germline loops: CDR1 SGDLS, CDR2 YYNGEE.

V is TRBV5-1 and J is TRBJ2-1; D possibly corresponds to TRBD2 (6 bases). Trimming stripped 4 bases from V and 9 bases from J, with 11 bases between. The CDR3 runs to 12 residues. CDR1 SGHRS and CDR2 YFSETQ come from the germline V gene. CDR3 in DNA: TGCGCCAGCAGCACGGGAGAGGGTGAGCAGTTCTTC. Protein: CASSTGEGEQFF. The full variable domain, its missing parts supplied by reference TRBV5-1 and TRBJ2-1, is KAGVTQTPRYLIKTRGQQVTLSCSPISGHRSVSWYQQTPGQGLQFLFEYFSETQRNKGNFPGRFSGRQFSNSRSEMNVSTLELGDSALYLCASSTGEGEQFFGPGTRLTVL.

This chain links TRBV19 with TRBJ2-2; possibly TRBD2 for D (5 bases). Germline assignment: CDR1 LNHDA and CDR2 SQIVND (reference sequence). CDR3 size: 15 residues. Trimming left V 4 bases short and J 6 bases short, with 15 bases between. CDR3 sequence reads: CASSTSTGYPGELFF. DNA of the CDR3: TGTGCCAGTAGTACCTCTACGGGATATCCCGGGGAGCTGTTTTTT.

This clone was picked up one time. This rearrangement joins TRBV2 to TRBJ2-7; D not resolved. Germline loops: CDR1 SNHLY, CDR2 FYNNEI. Trimming shortened V by 1 base and J by 0 bases, and 4 bases separated the two germline ends. The CDR3 has 13 amino acids. This CDR3 is CASSEGSSYEQYF. CDR3 DNA: TGTGCCAGCAGTGAAGGCAGCTCCTACGAGCAGTACTTC.

CDR3 loop: CASSLQGANQPQHF. The CDR3, as DNA: TGTGCCAGCAGCTTACAGGGGGCTAATCAGCCCCAGCATTTT. The rearrangement links TRBV7-2 to TRBJ1-5; 8 bases fit TRBD1. V gave up 2 bases and J gave up 4 bases; unmatched junction bases: 1. The CDR3 loop spans 14 amino acids. Germline CDR1 is SGHTA and CDR2 is FQGNSA. The full variable domain, in which reference TRBV7-2 and TRBJ1-5 provide the parts outside the CDR3, is GAGVSQSPSNKVTEKGKDVELRCDPISGHTALYWYRQSLGQGLEFLIYFQGNSAPDKSGLPSDRFSAERTGGSVSTLTIQRTQQEDSAVYLCASSLQGANQPQHFGDGTRLSIL.

J is TRBJ2-3 and V is TRBV29-1, with 9 bases identical to TRBD2. With 3 bases clipped from V and 2 bases from J, the junction kept 9 bases outside the gene matches. This CDR3 contains 16 residues. Germline V gene data show CDR1 as SQVTM and CDR2 as ANQGSEA. Written as DNA, the CDR3 is TGCAGCGTTGATTTCTGGAGCGGGGGGACCACAGATACGCAGTATTTT. It encodes CSVDFWSGGTTDTQYF.

The rearrangement joins TRBV12-5 to TRBJ2-3; D perhaps matches TRBD2 (5 bases). Deletions cut 6 bases from V and 5 bases from J, with 12 bases between. Germline V CDR1 and CDR2: LGHNT, FRNRAP. The CDR3 totals 13 residues. The CDR3 DNA sequence: TGTGCTAGTGGGGCCCTAGGAGGAGATACGCAGTATTTT. It specifies CASGALGGDTQYF.

The chain recombines TRBV9 with TRBJ2-1; maybe TRBD1 (6 bases). The CDR3 runs 14 residues. Germline CDR1 reads SGDLS; CDR2 reads YYNGEE. V was trimmed by 3 bases and J by 7 bases, leaving 14 bases between them. The CDR3 region has the DNA TGTGCCAGCAGCGGGTCAGGGGTTTGGAATGAGCAGTTCTTC. Encoded protein: CASSGSGVWNEQFF.

The chain carries TRBV11-1 and TRBJ2-7; TRBD2 matches at 10 bases. Trimming removed 6 bases from V and 2 bases from J; junction bases left unmatched: 4. Germline lookup yields CDR1 SGHAT and CDR2 FQDESV (reference sequence). This CDR3 has 14 residues. The CDR3 reads CASRPAGGPYEQYF. CDR3 nucleotides: TGTGCCAGCAGGCCAGCGGGGGGGCCCTACGAGCAGTACTTC.